What follows are 27 T cell receptor beta chains derived from one specimen sequenced in a study of blood T cells in healthy people across ages. It was with a sample-barcoded 5' primer and a J-beta primer mix that a second PCR of about 7 to 12 cycles was run. From the 5' RACE reads, TCRdb called clonotypes with MiXCR, one entry per CDR3 protein. The table includes 700,000 or so distinct CDR3 sequences, less than 45% detected once. Sequencing was done on a sample of blood. These TCRs come from an older man in good health.

The chain joins TRBV6-5 to TRBJ1-2; 8 bases fit TRBD1. Per germline, CDR1 MNHEY and CDR2 SVGAGI. After removal of 5 bases from V and 11 bases from J, the junction contained 10 bases not matched to a gene. The CDR3 extends over 13 amino acids. The CDR3 DNA sequence: TGTGCCAGCAGTGACTATGACAGGGGAGGTTACACCTTC. This translates into CASSDYDRGGYTF.

This chain joins TRBV25-1 and TRBJ2-7, with D uncertain. The CDR3 totals 12 residues. The germline gives CDR1 MGHDK, CDR2 SYGVNS. The V end was cut by 2 bases, the J end by 2 bases, with 4 bases between. The CDR3 DNA sequence: TGTGCCAGCAGTGAAGACCCCTACGAGCAGTACTTC. This gives the protein CASSEDPYEQYF.

This chain links TRBV2 with TRBJ2-5; the D gene is possibly TRBD2 (5 bases). Germline V gives CDR1 SNHLY, CDR2 FYNNEI. V was clipped by 2 bases and J by 6 bases, with 10 bases between them. The CDR3 spans 13 residues. CDR3 sequence: CASSELRGKTQYF. DNA of the CDR3: TGTGCCAGCAGTGAATTACGGGGTAAGACCCAGTACTTC.

This chain joins TRBV28 and TRBJ2-3; D possibly corresponds to TRBD1 (6 bases). The germline V gene encodes CDR1 MDHEN and CDR2 SYDVKM. The CDR3 consists of 16 residues. V was pared by 7 bases and J by 0 bases, with 17 bases between. Here the CDR3 reads CASTPVGTTSTDTQYF. The CDR3 nucleotides are TGTGCCAGCACCCCAGTCGGGACAACGAGCACAGATACGCAGTATTTT.

The rearrangement joins TRBV9 to TRBJ2-5; 10 nucleotides line up with TRBD2. V lost 0 bases and J lost 5; bases outside the gene matches: 4. CDR3 length: 15 residues. Germline V CDR1 and CDR2: SGDLS, YYNGEE. CDR3 sequence: CASSVVGTSDETQYF. CDR3 bases: TGTGCCAGCAGCGTAGTCGGGACTAGCGATGAGACCCAGTACTTC.

Turning to this clonotype: Compared with germline, one end of the junction differs, possibly owing to a read error. Here the CDR3 reads CASSLQTSTETQYF. CDR3 nucleotide sequence: TGTGCCAGCAGCCTTCAGACGAGCACAGAGACGCAGTATTTT. V gene TRBV7-2 combines with J gene TRBJ2-3; D is ambiguous. The CDR3 is 14 amino acids. The germline V gene encodes CDR1 SGHTA and CDR2 FQGNSA. The whole variable domain, remainder taken from reference TRBV7-2 and TRBJ2-3, is GAGVSQSPSNKVTEKGKDVELRCDPISGHTALYWYRQSLGQGLEFLIYFQGNSAPDKSGLPSDRFSAERTGGSVSTLTIQRTQQEDSAVYLCASSLQTSTETQYFGPGTRLTVL.

In this sample, this clonotype turned up once. The chain uses TRBV20-1 and TRBJ1-6; possible D gene TRBD1, 6 bases. The CDR3 runs to 13 residues. Trimming took 1 base from V and 10 from J, leaving 11 bases between them. Germline V gives CDR1 DFQATT, CDR2 SNEGSKA (reference sequence). CDR3 in DNA: TGCAGTGCTAGAGCAGGGGTCGGCTCACCCCTCCACTTT. The encoded protein is CSARAGVGSPLHF.

This clonotype was detected a few times. The V call is TRBV5-1, the J call TRBJ2-1; TRBD1 is a possible D gene (6 bases). Deletions cut 4 bases from V and 7 bases from J, with 18 bases between. Germline CDR1 and CDR2: SGHRS and YFSETQ. The CDR3 is 15 residues long. DNA for the CDR3: TGCGCCAGCAGCCGCGACCTCGGGACACGGAATGAGCAGTTCTTC. It yields the protein CASSRDLGTRNEQFF.

V gene TRBV20-1 combines with J gene TRBJ2-4; D may match TRBD1 or TRBD2 (5 bases each). The germline V and J ends were trimmed by 5 bases and 2 bases, with 16 bases remaining between them. The germline V gene encodes CDR1 DFQATT and CDR2 SNEGSKA (reference sequence). The CDR3 is 15 residues long. CDR3: CSARESRVSKNIQYF. CDR3 sequence (DNA): TGCAGTGCTCGGGAATCCAGGGTCTCCAAAAACATTCAGTACTTC.

V usage is TRBV10-3 and J usage is TRBJ2-1, with 11 nucleotides matching TRBD2. The CDR3 consists of 14 residues. The V and J ends lost 5 bases and 8 bases, in that order; junction bases with no gene match: 5. The germline CDR1 and CDR2 sequences are ENHRY and SYGVKD. The CDR3 is CAISRLAGMYEQFF. Written as DNA, the CDR3 is TGTGCCATCAGTCGACTAGCGGGGATGTATGAGCAGTTCTTC.

The rearrangement joins TRBV14 to TRBJ2-5; the match to TRBD2 covers 12 bases. V shed 0 bases and J 11 bases; nucleotides not matched to a gene: 19. The CDR3 totals 19 residues. CDR1 and CDR2 (germline): SGHDN, FVKESK. The CDR3 region is CASSQDQWLAGGNGNEQYF. CDR3 coding DNA: TGTGCCAGCAGCCAAGATCAGTGGCTAGCGGGAGGGAATGGCAATGAGCAGTACTTC.

The table lists this clonotype with a few counts. The chain is built from TRBV7-2 and TRBJ2-6, with D maybe TRBD2 (6 bases). The germline V gene encodes CDR1 SGHTA and CDR2 FQGNSA. CDR3 length equals 15 residues. The V gene lost 3 bases and the J gene lost 2 bases, with 8 bases spanning the gap. This CDR3 is CASSLPGAGANVLTF. The CDR3 nucleotides read TGTGCCAGCAGCTTGCCGGGGGCTGGGGCCAACGTCCTGACTTTC. The complete variable domain, with remaining parts taken from reference TRBV7-2 and TRBJ2-6, reads GAGVSQSPSNKVTEKGKDVELRCDPISGHTALYWYRQSLGQGLEFLIYFQGNSAPDKSGLPSDRFSAERTGGSVSTLTIQRTQQEDSAVYLCASSLPGAGANVLTFGAGSRLTVL.

The chain employs TRBV24-1 and TRBJ2-1, with D possibly matching TRBD2 (5 bases). The ends were cut back, 3 bases at V and 0 bases at J, with 17 bases in the middle. The length of the CDR3 is 18 residues. Per the germline V gene, CDR1 is KGHDR and CDR2 is SFDVKD. The CDR3 DNA reads TGTGCCACCAGTGATATCCACAGCGTAGGGAGCTCCTACAATGAGCAGTTCTTC. It is translated as CATSDIHSVGSSYNEQFF.

This clonotype was picked up many times. The V and J genes are TRBV20-1 and TRBJ2-1; no clear D gene. The germline gives CDR1 DFQATT, CDR2 SNEGSKA (reference sequence). This CDR3 is 11 amino acids long. The V gene lost 3 bases and the J gene lost 6 bases, with 6 bases spanning the gap. The CDR3 region has the DNA TGCAGTGCTAGGTTCGGCAATGAGCAGTTCTTC. It encodes CSARFGNEQFF.

This clonotype was counted only a few times. The chain recombines TRBV4-1 with TRBJ1-5; D unresolved. The CDR3 extends over 18 amino acids. Germline V gene sequence: CDR1 MGHRA, CDR2 YSYEKL. Deletions cut 1 base from V and 0 bases from J, with 16 bases between. In nucleotides, the CDR3 is TGCGCCAGCAGCCAAGCAATATGGTCAGCCTTTAGCAATCAGCCCCAGCATTTT. The encoded protein is CASSQAIWSAFSNQPQHF.

The chain has TRBV6-1 and TRBJ2-1; D is tentatively TRBD1 or TRBD2 (5 bases each). Germline CDR1 reads MNHNS; CDR2 reads SASEGT. The CDR3 sequence is 13 residues long. V was pared by 5 bases and J by 12 bases, with 17 bases between. CDR3 bases: TGTGCCAGCAGTCTAAATATTGGGGGTTGGCAGTTCTTC. As protein: CASSLNIGGWQFF.

The chain recombines TRBV24-1 with TRBJ2-1; TRBD1 matches 10 bases. The CDR3 extends over 16 amino acids. Germline assignment: CDR1 KGHDR and CDR2 SFDVKD. The V gene end was trimmed by 5 bases and the J gene end by 4 bases; junction bases not matched to a gene: 7. CDR3 sequence: CATSATGTGEYNEQFF. The CDR3 DNA reads as TGTGCCACCAGTGCCACCGGGACAGGGGAATACAATGAGCAGTTCTTC.

The rearrangement joins TRBV7-2 to TRBJ1-1; the match to TRBD1 covers 8 bases. Per the germline V gene, CDR1 is SGHTA and CDR2 is FQGNSA. The CDR3 covers 15 residues. J gave up 0 bases and V 4 bases, and 4 bases lay outside the gene matches. The CDR3 is CASSSGQVMNTEAFF. CDR3 bases: TGTGCCAGCAGCTCGGGACAGGTCATGAACACTGAAGCTTTCTTT.

This clonotype was seen a handful of times. This chain links TRBV28 with TRBJ2-5; D perhaps matches TRBD2 (5 bases). In germline, CDR1 is MDHEN, CDR2 SYDVKM. The CDR3 extends over 13 amino acids. V lost 3 bases to trimming and J lost 5 bases, with 10 bases between them. This chain's CDR3 is CASSLNSEETQYF. The CDR3 coding sequence is TGTGCCAGCAGTTTGAATAGCGAGGAGACCCAGTACTTC.

This clonotype showed up many times. V usage is TRBV14 and J usage is TRBJ1-6; the match to TRBD1 covers 7 bases. Trimming removed 4 bases from V and 6 bases from J; junction bases left unmatched: 9. The CDR3 is 16 amino acids. The germline V gene has CDR1 SGHDN and CDR2 FVKESK. The CDR3 here is CASSRGQAVGNSPLHF. Written as DNA, the CDR3 is TGTGCCAGCAGCCGAGGACAGGCTGTGGGTAATTCACCCCTCCACTTT.

The chain links TRBV7-8 to TRBJ1-6; no definite D call. CDR3 length equals 16 residues. Germline V gene lookup returns CDR1 SGHVS and CDR2 FQNEAQ. With 3 bases removed from V and 7 bases from J, the gap between germline ends came to 16 bases. The CDR3 region has the DNA TGTGCCAGCAGCTTTGGTGTTCCGCTTCCAAATTCACCCCTCCACTTT. Amino acid sequence: CASSFGVPLPNSPLHF.

This clonotype turned up a few times. The gene calls are TRBV20-1 and TRBJ2-7; possibly TRBD1 for D (5 bases). Trimming shortened V by 2 bases and J by 4 bases, and 15 bases separated the two germline ends. The CDR3 is made up of 14 amino acids. The germline CDR1 and CDR2 sequences are DFQATT and SNEGSKA (reference sequence). CDR3 sequence: CSARPSSQGYEQYF. CDR3 DNA sequence: TGCAGTGCTAGACCCTCTTCTCAGGGTTACGAGCAGTACTTC.

This chain links TRBV18 with TRBJ1-5; 8 bases match TRBD1. This CDR3 is built from 14 residues. Germline V CDR1 and CDR2: KGHSH, LQKENI. The V and J ends lost 3 bases and 11 bases, in that order; junction bases with no gene match: 9. The CDR3 loop reads CASSPQGAMQSQHF. The CDR3 coding sequence is TGTGCCAGCTCACCGCAGGGGGCCATGCAATCCCAGCATTTT.

This clonotype was seen ten or more times. V and J are TRBV7-2 and TRBJ2-1, with 10 bases matching TRBD1. Per germline, CDR1 SGHTA and CDR2 FQGNSA. V was pared by 2 bases and J by 7 bases, with 5 bases of the junction left unmatched. CDR3 length: 15 amino acids. The CDR3 sequence is CASSLWDRGANEQFF. For the CDR3, the DNA is TGTGCCAGCAGCTTATGGGACAGGGGCGCGAATGAGCAGTTCTTC.

This clonotype was counted at least ten times. The CDR3 protein is CASSHRTSGNYEQYF. In DNA form, the CDR3 reads TGCGCCAGCAGCCACCGGACTAGCGGGAATTACGAGCAGTACTTC. The chain employs TRBV4-3 and TRBJ2-7; 12 nucleotides line up with TRBD2. CDR1 is LGHNA and CDR2 is YSLEER in the germline V gene. This CDR3 is 15 amino acids long. V was pared by 3 bases and J by 4 bases, with 4 bases of the junction left unmatched.

This clonotype was counted a few times. CDR3 coding DNA: TGTGCCAGCAGCCGGATGTCCTACTACGAGCAGTACTTC. The encoded protein is CASSRMSYYEQYF. The chain combines TRBV7-9 with TRBJ2-7; D gene unclear. The V end lost 5 bases, the J end lost 3 bases, and 11 bases lay between the germline ends. CDR3 length: 13 amino acids. Germline CDR1 is SEHNR and CDR2 is FQNEAQ (reference sequence).

This rearrangement joins TRBV6-1 to TRBJ2-1, with unresolved D. The J call is in doubt because the DNA end fits TRBJ2-7 better. From germline, CDR1 is MNHNS and CDR2 SASEGT. This CDR3 contains 13 residues. For the CDR3, the DNA is TGTGCCAGTATAAGGAGCTCCTACAATGAGCAGTACTTC. This gives the protein CASIRSSYNEQYF.